These 11 T cell receptor beta chains were all obtained from the same sample, sequenced in a study of CD8 T cells in ankylosing spondylitis. General study points: A TCR beta motif of fewer than ten highly homologous variants appeared characteristic of ankylosing spondylitis blood.

These receptors lack a known antigen. From the 5' RACE reads, TCRdb called clonotypes with MiXCR, one entry per CDR3 protein. In the table there are some 800,000 distinct CDR3 sequences, 12% of which are singletons. The sequenced material came from blood, either unsorted or a sorted T cell fraction (not recorded which). The receptors stem from a male donor with ankylosing spondylitis.

In this sample, this clonotype turned up a few times. This chain uses TRBV7-9 with TRBJ2-1, with TRBD1 matching over 8 bases. V was clipped by 5 bases and J by 8 bases; unmatched bases: 8. This CDR3 is 14 amino acids long. Germline CDR1 reads SEHNR; CDR2 reads FQNEAQ (reference sequence). Here the CDR3 reads CASSLQPDRDEQFF. The CDR3 coding sequence is TGTGCCAGCAGCCTGCAACCGGACAGGGATGAGCAGTTCTTC. The entire variable domain, with the rest obtained from reference TRBV7-9 and TRBJ2-1, is as follows: DTGVSQNPRHKITKRGQNVTFRCDPISEHNRLYWYRQTLGQGPEFLTYFQNEAQLEKSRLLSDRFSAERPKGSFSTLEIQRTEQGDSAMYLCASSLQPDRDEQFFGPGTRLTVL.

V and J are TRBV6-5 and TRBJ2-1; D possibly corresponds to TRBD2 (6 bases). Looked up from germline, CDR1 is MNHEY and CDR2 is SVGAGI. Trimming stripped 0 bases from V and 8 bases from J, with 14 bases between. The CDR3 length is 15 residues. The CDR3 nucleotides are TGTGCCAGCAGTTACTCGTGGCAAGCGGGCTATGAGCAGTTCTTC. Its protein is CASSYSWQAGYEQFF.

This clonotype occurred a few times. The chain combines TRBV6-2 or TRBV6-3 with TRBJ2-1, with 7 bases fitting TRBD1. CDR1 MNHEY and CDR2 SVGEGT come from the germline V gene. This CDR3 has 13 residues. With 7 bases clipped from V and 7 bases from J, the junction kept 7 bases outside the gene matches. CDR3 region: CASKEGARNEQFF. CDR3 nucleotide sequence: TGTGCCAGCAAAGAGGGGGCGAGGAATGAGCAGTTCTTC.

This clonotype was seen many times. J is TRBJ1-1 and V is TRBV27; TRBD1 aligns across 9 bases. The CDR3 runs 17 residues. Germline CDR1 and CDR2: MNHEY and SMNVEV (reference sequence). The junction had 9 bases not matched to a gene; V was cut back by 4 bases and J by 0 bases. The CDR3 DNA is TGTGCCAGCAGTTCCAACCGGGACAGGGTTTTGAACACTGAAGCTTTCTTT. It specifies CASSSNRDRVLNTEAFF.

The rearrangement joins TRBV7-2 to TRBJ2-3; 9 nucleotides line up with TRBD1. Germline V CDR1 and CDR2: SGHTA, FQGNSA. V was pared by 5 bases and J by 8 bases, with 17 bases of the junction left unmatched. The CDR3 is made up of 17 amino acids. The chain's CDR3 is CASSPRGQGGNLGTQYF. The CDR3 DNA follows: TGTGCCAGCAGCCCCCGGGGACAGGGAGGAAATTTAGGTACGCAGTATTTT.

The V and J genes are TRBV28 and TRBJ2-7; TRBD1 is a possible D gene (6 bases). Germline V gene sequence: CDR1 MDHEN, CDR2 SYDVKM. The length of the CDR3 is 13 residues. V gave up 7 bases and J gave up 2 bases, with 12 bases separating them. The CDR3 is CASKAGVPYEQYF. The CDR3 DNA is TGTGCCAGCAAAGCAGGGGTCCCCTACGAGCAGTACTTC.

This clonotype showed up just a few times. The chain links TRBV30 to TRBJ1-4; unclear D gene. From germline, CDR1 is GTSNPN and CDR2 SVGIG (reference sequence). The CDR3 totals 12 residues. Trimming took 1 base from V and 10 from J, leaving 10 bases between them. This CDR3 is CAWSGQGGKLFF. CDR3 DNA: TGTGCCTGGAGTGGTCAAGGCGGAAAACTGTTTTTT.

This clonotype was recorded a few times. The J gene is TRBJ2-2, the V gene TRBV20-1, with 8 bases aligning to TRBD1. This CDR3 contains 14 residues. The V and J ends lost 5 bases and 2 bases, in that order; junction bases with no gene match: 4. Germline V lookup: CDR1 DFQATT, CDR2 SNEGSKA (reference sequence). CDR3 in DNA: TGCAGTGCTGCCAGGGGGCGTAACACCGGGGAGCTGTTTTTT. Residues: CSAARGRNTGELFF.

The chain is built from TRBV27 and TRBJ2-5, with 11 bases identical to TRBD2. The CDR3 totals 16 residues. V was pared by 0 bases and J by 5 bases, with 5 bases of the junction left unmatched. The V gene's germline CDR1 is MNHEY and CDR2 SMNVEV (reference sequence). Here the CDR3 DNA reads TGTGCCAGCAGTTTATCAATAGCGGGAGGGATGGAGACCCAGTACTTC. Translating gives CASSLSIAGGMETQYF.

CDR3 residues: CASSLDRQNTQYF. The CDR3 DNA is TGTGCCAGCAGCTTAGATCGTCAGAATACGCAGTATTTT. The chain joins TRBV11-2 to TRBJ2-3; no definite D call. This CDR3 spans 13 amino acids. The germline V gene encodes CDR1 SGHAT and CDR2 FQNNGV. V lost 0 bases and J lost 7, with 8 bases in between. Combining the CDR3 with reference TRBV11-2 and TRBJ2-3 gives the whole variable domain EAGVAQSPRYKIIEKRQSVAFWCNPISGHATLYWYQQILGQGPKLLIQFQNNGVVDDSQLPKDRFSAERLKGVDSTLKIQPAKLEDSAVYLCASSLDRQNTQYFGPGTRLTVL.

The genes are TRBV20-1 and TRBJ1-2, with D perhaps matching TRBD1 (5 bases). Trimming removed 6 bases from V and 3 bases from J, with 17 bases in between. The length of the CDR3 is 14 residues. In germline, CDR1 is DFQATT, CDR2 SNEGSKA (reference sequence). The DNA of the CDR3 is TGCAGTGCCCAATTAACCCAGGGACACTATGGCTACACCTTC. Translation gives CSAQLTQGHYGYTF.